The TCR gamma chain described here comes from a study of gamma delta lymphoproliferative disorders and STAT genes. The overall study: Each gamma-chain library started from at least 50 ng of genomic DNA, using the LymphoTrack Dx TCRG Assay. Delta libraries were made per EuroClonality-NGS working group procedure.

This clone is classed as medium-sized. The antigen remains undetermined. TCRdb re-called the multiplex PCR reads via CATT. Seen here are 1,000 to 1,500 gamma-chain clones, approximately 8% observed once, and the top ten hold 55% to 60%. Sequencing used genomic DNA taken from PBMCs of patients and controls. Whole-study findings and limits: Symptomatic patients' major clones used less common gene combinations than indolent patients'. Public or private status of leukemic clones needs confirmation.

The length of the CDR3 is 14 residues. CDR1 EGSNGY and CDR2 YDSYNSKV come from the germline V gene. The V gene end was trimmed by 0 bases and the J gene end by 4 bases; junction bases not matched to a gene: 6. The sequencing sample was made of blood. The chain recombines TRGV2 with TRGJ1 or TRGJ2. TCRdb records no J gene; here it was assigned by comparing the DNA to germline. This TCR came from a human donor with gamma-delta T-cell large granular lymphocyte leukemia. The CDR3 region has the DNA TGTGCCACCTGGGACGGGCCGTGCTATTATAAGAAACTCTTT. Protein product: CATWDGPCYYKKLF.